This T cell receptor beta chain was sequenced during a study of identical twins. Notes on the study in general: Modelling underestimated the level of out-of-frame TCR alpha sharing observed in monozygotic twins. Carriage of fewer insertions was seen in abundant cord blood beta clonotypes, whereas memory repertoires showed none. Excess low generation probability was seen in twin-shared out-of-frame alpha sequences.

The table lists this clonotype with a few counts. Antigen unknown. TCRdb reprocessed the 5' RACE reads with MiXCR, giving one entry per CDR3 protein. The data show about 550,000 distinct CDR3 sequences, 20% to 25% seen once. The CDR3 length is 16 residues. Trimming removed 6 bases from V and 4 bases from J; junction bases left unmatched: 11. Germline V gene sequence: CDR1 KGHSH, CDR2 LQKENI. These same data were also listed under a study on yellow fever vaccine responses in identical twins.

This chain connects TRBV18 to TRBJ2-3; 9 nucleotides line up with TRBD2. What was sequenced was CD4+ T cells sorted from blood. The receptor comes from a woman aged 18-29 years in good health. CDR3 region: CASSPMPAGGSDTQYF. The CDR3 DNA sequence: TGTGCCAGCTCGCCGATGCCAGCGGGGGGCTCAGATACGCAGTATTTT.